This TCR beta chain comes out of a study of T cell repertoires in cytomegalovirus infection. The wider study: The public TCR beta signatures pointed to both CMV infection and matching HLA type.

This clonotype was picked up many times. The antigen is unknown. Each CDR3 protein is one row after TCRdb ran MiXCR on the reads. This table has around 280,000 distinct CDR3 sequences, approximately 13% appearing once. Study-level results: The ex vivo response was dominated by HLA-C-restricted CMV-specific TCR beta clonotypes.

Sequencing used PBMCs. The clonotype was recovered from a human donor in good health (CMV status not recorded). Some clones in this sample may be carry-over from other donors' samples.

CDR3 DNA sequence: TGTGCCAGCAGCCCCGGGACTAGCGGTCTCGAGCAGTACTTC. Encoded protein: CASSPGTSGLEQYF. The chain carries TRBV7-2 and TRBJ2-7; 11 positions agree with TRBD2. Trimming removed 5 bases from V and 6 bases from J; junction bases left unmatched: 6. Germline CDR1 is SGHTA and CDR2 is FQGNSA. The CDR3 is 14 amino acids.